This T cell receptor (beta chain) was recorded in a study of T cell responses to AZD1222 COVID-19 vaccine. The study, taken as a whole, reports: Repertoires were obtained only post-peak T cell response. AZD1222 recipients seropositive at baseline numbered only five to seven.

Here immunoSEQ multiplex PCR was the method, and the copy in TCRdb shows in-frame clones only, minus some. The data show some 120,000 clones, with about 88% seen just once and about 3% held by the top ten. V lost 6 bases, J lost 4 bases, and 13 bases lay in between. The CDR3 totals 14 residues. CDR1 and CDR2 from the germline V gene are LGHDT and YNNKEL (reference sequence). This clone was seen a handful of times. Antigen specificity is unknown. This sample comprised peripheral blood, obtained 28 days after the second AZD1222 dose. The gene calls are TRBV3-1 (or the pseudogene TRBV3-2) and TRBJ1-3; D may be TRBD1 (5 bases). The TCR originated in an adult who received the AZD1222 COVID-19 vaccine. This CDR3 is CASSPPGTGNTIYF. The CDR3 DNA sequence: TGTGCCAGCAGTCCTCCCGGGACGGGAAACACCATATATTTT.